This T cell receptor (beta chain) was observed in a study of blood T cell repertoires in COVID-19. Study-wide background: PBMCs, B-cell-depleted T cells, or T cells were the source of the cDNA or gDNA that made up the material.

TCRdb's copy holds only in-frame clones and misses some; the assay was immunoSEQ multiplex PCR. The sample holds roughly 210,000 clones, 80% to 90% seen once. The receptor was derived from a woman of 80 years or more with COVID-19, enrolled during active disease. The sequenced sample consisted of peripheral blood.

The CDR3 region has the DNA TGTGCCAGCTCACCATGGGAGACAGGCAAGTCCTACAATGAGCAGTTCTTC. Amino acids: CASSPWETGKSYNEQFF. V is TRBV18 and J is TRBJ2-1; weak D call: TRBD1 (6 bases). The CDR3 is 17 residues long. The germline V and J ends were trimmed by 2 bases and 1 base, with 15 bases remaining between them. Germline V gene sequence: CDR1 KGHSH, CDR2 LQKENI.